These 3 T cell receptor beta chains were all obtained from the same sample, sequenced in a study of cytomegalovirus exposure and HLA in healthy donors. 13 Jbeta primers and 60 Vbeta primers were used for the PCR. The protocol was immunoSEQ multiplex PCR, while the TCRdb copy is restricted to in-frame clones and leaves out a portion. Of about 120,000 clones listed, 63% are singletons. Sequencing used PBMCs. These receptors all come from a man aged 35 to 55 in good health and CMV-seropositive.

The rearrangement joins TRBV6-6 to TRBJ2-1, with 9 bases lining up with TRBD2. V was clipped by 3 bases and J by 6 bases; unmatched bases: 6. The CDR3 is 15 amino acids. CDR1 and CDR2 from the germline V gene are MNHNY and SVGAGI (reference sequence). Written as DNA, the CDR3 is TGTGCCAGCAGTTATTTTGGCGGGAGGGCCAATGAGCAGTTCTTC. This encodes CASSYFGGRANEQFF.

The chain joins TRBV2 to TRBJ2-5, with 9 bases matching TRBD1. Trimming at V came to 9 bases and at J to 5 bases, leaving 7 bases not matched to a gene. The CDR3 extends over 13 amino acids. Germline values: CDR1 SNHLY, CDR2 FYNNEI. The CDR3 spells CASQDRGAETQYF. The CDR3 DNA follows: TGTGCCAGTCAGGACAGGGGCGCGGAGACCCAGTACTTC.

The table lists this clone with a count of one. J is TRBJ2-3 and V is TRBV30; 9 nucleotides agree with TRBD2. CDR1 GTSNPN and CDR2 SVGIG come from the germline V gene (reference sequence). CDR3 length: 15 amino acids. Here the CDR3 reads CAKTGLAPHTDTQYF. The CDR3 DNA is TGTGCTAAGACGGGACTAGCCCCCCACACAGATACGCAGTATTTT.